The 5 T cell receptor beta chains below all came from one sample that was sequenced in a study of graft-versus-host responses after intestinal transplantation. These TCRs are of unknown antigen specificity. Profiled with immunoSEQ multiplex PCR; TCRdb holds only in-frame clones, not every one. This table holds about 94,000 clones, 91% found once. The specimen comprised unstimulated CD8+ T cells sorted from spleen or lymph node cells, sampled before intestinal transplant. The receptors here all came from a human donor who received an intestinal transplant.

This rearrangement joins TRBV28 to TRBJ2-7; 14 bases are a match to TRBD2. The germline CDR1 and CDR2 sequences are MDHEN and SYDVKM. The trim removed 5 bases at V and 4 bases at J, leaving 4 bases unmatched. CDR3 length: 15 residues. The CDR3 coding sequence is TGTGCCAGCAGTGGGACTAGCGGGAGTTGGTACGAGCAGTACTTC. Protein product: CASSGTSGSWYEQYF.

J is TRBJ2-3 and V is TRBV7-2; D is perhaps TRBD2 (6 bases). The CDR3 totals 15 residues. V dropped 7 bases and J dropped 0 bases, with 14 bases sitting between them. Germline CDR1 and CDR2: SGHTA and FQGNSA. CDR3 DNA sequence: TGTGCCAGCAACCCCTCCGGGGGAAGCACAGATACGCAGTATTTT. Amino acid sequence: CASNPSGGSTDTQYF.

This rearrangement joins TRBV4-3 to TRBJ2-7; 7 bases map to TRBD2. Germline CDR1 LGHNA, CDR2 YSLEER. The length of the CDR3 is 14 residues. Trimming took 0 bases from V and 4 from J; bases not matched to a gene: 3. The CDR3 DNA reads TGCGCCAGCAGCCAAGATATCGGGGGGTACGAGCAGTACTTC. This gives the protein CASSQDIGGYEQYF.

The rearrangement joins TRBV19 to TRBJ2-7; TRBD1 agrees at 12 bases. The J segment lost 6 bases and the V segment lost 3 bases, leaving 3 bases of the junction unmatched. CDR1 and CDR2 (germline): LNHDA, SQIVND (reference sequence). The CDR3 loop spans 14 amino acids. The CDR3 protein is CASSMGTGGGEQYF. CDR3 in DNA: TGTGCCAGTAGTATGGGGACAGGGGGCGGCGAGCAGTACTTC.

The gene calls are TRBV27 and TRBJ2-3, with unresolved D. The CDR3 totals 14 residues. Trimming pared 6 bases from V and 5 bases from J, leaving 15 bases between. Germline CDR1 and CDR2: MNHEY and SMNVEV (reference sequence). The CDR3 DNA sequence: TGTGCCAGCAGCCCCCTTGGCAGACAAGATACGCAGTATTTT. Its protein product is CASSPLGRQDTQYF.